Listed below are T cell receptor beta chains from one sample, sequenced in a study of cytomegalovirus exposure and HLA in healthy donors. The protocol was immunoSEQ multiplex PCR, while the TCRdb copy is restricted to in-frame clones and leaves out a portion. The repertoire holds 150,000 to 200,000 clones, more than 75% seen once, with 1.5% to 2% in the top ten. The sample was PBMCs. The receptors stem from a woman under 30 in good health and CMV-seronegative. CDR3s include the opening cysteine and the closing phenylalanine or tryptophan. A D gene is named only where the DNA matches it firmly. The size field is filled for only some rows; it gives once, few, many or a size class.

>14|.|TRBD1|TRBV5-4|TRBJ1-4
TGTGCCTTCAGTGAAGGGGGCAGTAATGAAAAACTGTTTTTT
CAFSEGGSNEKLFF
>15|.|TRBD1|TRBV11-2|TRBJ2-4
TGTGCCAGCAGCTTAGAAAGAGGACAGGGTTCCATTCAGTACTTC
CASSLERGQGSIQYF
>16|.|TRBD1|TRBV5-1|TRBJ2-7
TGCGCCAGCAGCTTGGCCCTGGGACAGGGGGCGGAGGAGCAGTACTTC
CASSLALGQGAEEQYF
>15|once|TRBD1|TRBV7-9|TRBJ1-6
TGTGCCAGCAGCGCTACAGGGGCGGGAAATTCACCCCTCCACTTT
CASSATGAGNSPLHF
>16|.|.|TRBV5-6|TRBJ2-3
TGTGCCAGCAGCTCAGCGACGGTATTGAGCACAGATACGCAGTATTTT
CASSSATVLSTDTQYF
>18|.|TRBD2|TRBV6-1|TRBJ2-5
TGTGCCAGCAGTGAAGTCCCCACTTTAGCGGGAGGGCCGGAGACCCAGTACTTC
CASSEVPTLAGGPETQYF
>13|.|.|TRBV5-4|TRBJ1-2
TGTGCCAGCAGCTTGGAACAAAGCTATGGCTACACCTTC
CASSLEQSYGYTF
>15|.|.|TRBV6-1|TRBJ2-1
TGTGCCAGCAGTGAATCTAGACCGGGTTACAATGAGCAGTTCTTC
CASSESRPGYNEQFF
>14|.|.|TRBV7-2|TRBJ1-1
TGTGCCAGCAGCGCACGCAGGGTTAGGACTGAAGCTTTCTTT
CASSARRVRTEAFF
>14|.|.|TRBV7-2|TRBJ1-4
TGTGCCAGCAGCTCAGGGTTGTTTAATGAAAAACTGTTTTTT
CASSSGLFNEKLFF
>10|few|.|TRBV6-6|TRBJ1-1
TGTGCCAGCAGGACAGTTGAAGCTTTCTTT
CASRTVEAFF
>15|.|TRBD1|TRBV2|TRBJ2-5
TGTGCCAGCAGTGAGGCGACAGGGCGAGGAGAGACCCAGTACTTC
CASSEATGRGETQYF
>14|.|.|TRBV18|TRBJ1-2
TGTGCCAGCTCGCCCTCCGGGACAATCTATGGCTACACCTTC
CASSPSGTIYGYTF
>12|few|.|TRBV12-5|TRBJ2-7
TGTGCTAGTGGTTGGACGGACAGAGCCTTGTACTTC
CASGWTDRALYF
>14|.|TRBD1|TRBV27|TRBJ1-4
TGTGCCAGCAGTCTACAGGGGGTTAATGAAAAACTGTTTTTT
CASSLQGVNEKLFF
>15|.|.|TRBV5-4|TRBJ1-2
TGTGCCAGCAGCCACGCACAGGGTATCTCCTATGGCTACACCTTC
CASSHAQGISYGYTF
>16|.|TRBD2|TRBV7-8|TRBJ2-2
TGTGCCAGCAGCGCTCTAGCGGGGGGTGTTGCCGGGGAGCTGTTTTTT
CASSALAGGVAGELFF
>16|.|TRBD1|TRBV5-1|TRBJ2-2
TGCGCCAGCAGCCCCCGGGCGGACAGGGGTAGCGGGGAGCTGTTTTTT
CASSPRADRGSGELFF
>11|.|.|TRBV20-1|TRBJ2-1
TGCAGTGCTAGAAGGGGCTATGAGCAGTTCTTC
CSARRGYEQFF
>16|.|.|TRBV4-1|TRBJ2-3
TGCGCCAGCAGCCAAGCTTCAGGATCAAGCACAGATACGCAGTATTTT
CASSQASGSSTDTQYF
>14|.|TRBD2|TRBV7-2|TRBJ2-7
TGTGCCAGCAGCTTGGCTAGCGGCCTACGGGAGCAGTACTTC
CASSLASGLREQYF
>20|.|TRBD2|TRBV7-6|TRBJ2-1
TGTGCCAGCAGCTTAGCGTCAGGACTAGCGGGAGCTAGCTCCTACAATGAGCAGTTCTTC
CASSLASGLAGASSYNEQFF
>11|.|.|TRBV28|TRBJ2-7
TGTGCCAGCCCGAGCTCCTACGAGCAGTACTTC
CASPSSYEQYF
>16|.|.|TRBV18|TRBJ2-2
TGTGCCAGCTCACCATATGAGGGAGGCGCTCCCGGGGAGCTGTTTTTT
CASSPYEGGAPGELFF
>15|.|TRBD1|TRBV7-2|TRBJ1-2
TGTGCCAGCAGCTCCCCGGACAGGTATAACTATGGCTACACCTTC
CASSSPDRYNYGYTF
>15|.|TRBD1|TRBV28|TRBJ2-1
TGTGCCAGCAGTTTGCAGGGACAGGGGGCCGGGGAGCAGTTCTTC
CASSLQGQGAGEQFF
>14|.|.|TRBV6-5|TRBJ2-1
TGTGCCAGCGCGAGGGCCGGGGGATACAATGAGCAGTTCTTC
CASARAGGYNEQFF
>17|.|TRBD1|TRBV5-4|TRBJ2-6
TGTGCCAGCAGCAGCCGGGACAGGGGACCTGGGGCCAACGTCCTGACTTTC
CASSSRDRGPGANVLTF
>14|.|.|TRBV5-1|TRBJ2-4
TGCGCCAGCAGCCAGGGACTAGCCAAAAACATTCAGTACTTC
CASSQGLAKNIQYF
>11|.|.|TRBV2|TRBJ2-7
TGTGCCAGCAACGCCCAGTACGAGCAGTACTTC
CASNAQYEQYF
>15|.|TRBD2|TRBV6-1|TRBJ2-2
TGTGCCAGCAGGCCGGGACTAGCGGGAGCCGGGGAGCTGTTTTTT
CASRPGLAGAGELFF
>16|.|TRBD1|TRBV7-9|TRBJ2-3
TGTTCCAGCAGCTTAGCCGACAGGGTAAAGGGAGATACGCAGTATTTT
CSSSLADRVKGDTQYF
>11|.|.|TRBV2|TRBJ2-7
TGTGCCAGCGGGGGGACCTACGAGCAGTACTTC
CASGGTYEQYF
>18|.|TRBD1|TRBV5-1|TRBJ2-7
TGCGCCAGCAGCTTGGCTCCACCGGGACAGGGACCCTCCTACGAGCAGTACTTC
CASSLAPPGQGPSYEQYF
>15|.|TRBD2|TRBV18|TRBJ2-1
TGTGCCAGCTCCTCAGGACTAGCGGAGCTCGGTGAGCAGTTCTTC
CASSSGLAELGEQFF
>16|.|TRBD2|TRBV27|TRBJ2-7
TGTGCCAGCAGTCGATCCGGGACTACACGCTCCTACGAGCAGTACTTC
CASSRSGTTRSYEQYF
>13|once|TRBD2|TRBV29-1|TRBJ2-7
TGCAGCGTTAGGACTAGCGGGAGGGGCGAGCAGTACTTC
CSVRTSGRGEQYF
>16|.|TRBD1|TRBV5-4|TRBJ2-3
TGTGCCAGCAGCTCGGGACAGGGGCCGCGGACAGATACGCAGTATTTT
CASSSGQGPRTDTQYF
>13|.|TRBD2|TRBV29-1|TRBJ2-3
TGCAGCGCACGACTAGCGGGGGGGCCGACGCAGTATTTT
CSARLAGGPTQYF
>13|.|.|TRBV7-7|TRBJ1-1
TGTGCTAGCAGCTTAGACAGATACACTGAAGCTTTCTTT
CASSLDRYTEAFF
>16|.|.|TRBV7-9|TRBJ2-1
.
CASSFVSPVAGGSPFF
>17|.|TRBD2|TRBV7-8|TRBJ2-3
TGTGCCAGCAGCTTAGCCGGGACTAGCGGTTTTCGGGATACGCAGTATTTT
CASSLAGTSGFRDTQYF
>17|.|.|TRBV18|TRBJ1-2
TGTGCCAGCTCACCACCGGCGTCCGCGGATGCCTTCTATGGCTACACCTTC
CASSPPASADAFYGYTF
>15|.|.|TRBV6-5|TRBJ1-1
TGTGCCAGCAGTTACTCGAAGGGGCAAGCCACTGAAGCTTTCTTT
CASSYSKGQATEAFF
>16|.|TRBD2|TRBV5-6|TRBJ2-3
TGTGCCAGCAGCCACGGGACTAGCGGGAATCCATATACGCAGTATTTT
CASSHGTSGNPYTQYF
>12|.|.|TRBV7-9|TRBJ1-1
TGTGCCAGCAGATCAGGGTCCACAGAAGCTTTCTTT
CASRSGSTEAFF
>18|few|.|TRBV4-2|TRBJ1-5
TGTGCCAGCAGCCAAGATGCGGCAGCCGCTGGAAGGGGTCAGCCCCAGCATTTT
CASSQDAAAAGRGQPQHF
>20|.|TRBD2|TRBV9|TRBJ2-1
TGTGCCAGCAGCTATCCTAGGGCTAGCGGGAGTTCTAGCTCCTACAATGAGCAGTTCTTC
CASSYPRASGSSSSYNEQFF
>15|few|TRBD1|TRBV6-1|TRBJ2-7
TGTGCCAGCAGGCGACAGGGGGCGAGCCTTATCGAGCAGTACTTC
CASRRQGASLIEQYF
>13|.|TRBD2|TRBV30|TRBJ2-2
TGTGCCTGGACCCGGGGGGGGGCCGGGGAGCTGTTTTTT
CAWTRGGAGELFF
>15|.|.|TRBV5-1|TRBJ2-5
TGCGCCAGCAGCCTGGCTATTACAGCCCAAGAGACCCAGTACTTC
CASSLAITAQETQYF
>16|.|TRBD2|TRBV4-1|TRBJ2-1
TGCGCCAGCAGCCAGACCACTAGCGGGGGGGCCGATGAGCAGTTCTTC
CASSQTTSGGADEQFF
>13|.|.|TRBV6-7|TRBJ1-3
TGTGCCAGCATGAGGAGCTCTGGAAACACCATATATTTT
CASMRSSGNTIYF
>14|.|TRBD1|TRBV19|TRBJ2-3
TGTGCCAGTAGACAGGGGGTCGGGGCAGATACGCAGTATTTT
CASRQGVGADTQYF
>18|.|.|TRBV6-1|TRBJ2-7
TGTGCCAGCAGTGAAGCGCTTCAGGGCAGGGGCGAGCCCCCCGAGCAGTACTTC
CASSEALQGRGEPPEQYF
>12|few|.|TRBV29-1|TRBJ1-1
TGCAGCGTTGACGCAGACAGGACTGAAGCTTTCTTT
CSVDADRTEAFF
>14|.|.|TRBV6-1|TRBJ1-4
TGTGCCAGCAGCGACGGGGGTTGGGGTGAAAAACTGTTTTTT
CASSDGGWGEKLFF
>11|.|.|TRBV10-2|TRBJ2-7
TGCGCCAGCAGATCCGACAGGGAGCAGTACTTC
CASRSDREQYF